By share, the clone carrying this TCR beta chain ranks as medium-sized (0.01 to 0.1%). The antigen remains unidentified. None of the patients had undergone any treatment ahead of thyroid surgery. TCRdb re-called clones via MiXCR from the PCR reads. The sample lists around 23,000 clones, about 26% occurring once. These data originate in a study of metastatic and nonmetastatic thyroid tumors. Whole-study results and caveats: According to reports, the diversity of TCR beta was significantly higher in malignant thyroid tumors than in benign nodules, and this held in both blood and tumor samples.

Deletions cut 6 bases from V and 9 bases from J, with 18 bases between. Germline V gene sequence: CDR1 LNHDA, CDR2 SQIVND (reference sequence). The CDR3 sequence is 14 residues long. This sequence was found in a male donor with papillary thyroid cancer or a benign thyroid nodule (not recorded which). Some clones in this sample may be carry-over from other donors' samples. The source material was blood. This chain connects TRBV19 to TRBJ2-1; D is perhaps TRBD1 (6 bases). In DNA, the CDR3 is TGTGCCAGTAGAATTCTAGCAGGGGCAAGTGAGCAGTTCTTC. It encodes CASRILAGASEQFF.